These 21 T cell receptor beta chains were sequenced from one sample in a study of shared clonotypes between healthy human individuals (dated by TCRdb to the early 2020s). Library creation used the immunoSEQ multiplex PCR assay. Drawn from immuneACCESS, this table holds only the in-frame rearrangements with V and J called that TCRdb kept. Clones are partly lost; checked studies trace under half to an unresolved V gene and leave the rest unexplained. The sample records approximately 500,000 clones, approximately 78% of which are singletons. Around 11% of the sample goes to the ten largest clones. The sample was PBMCs. The source is a woman in her thirties or forties in good health. Some clones in this sample may be carry-over from other donors' samples.

As concerns this clone: At one end, the junction sequence differs from germline, possibly due to a read error. This chain connects TRBV18 to TRBJ2-4; 7 bases match TRBD1. This CDR3 region has 14 residues. CDR1 and CDR2 (germline): KGHSH, LQKENI. CDR3 sequence reads: CASSPPSDRTIQCF. Written as DNA, the CDR3 is TGTGCCAGCTCACCACCTTCGGACAGGACCATTCAGTGCTTC.

This clone has only one observation. The rearrangement links TRBV7-8 to TRBJ2-7, with TRBD2 matching 9 bases. The CDR3 sequence is 15 residues long. CDR1 and CDR2 (germline): SGHVS, FQNEAQ. V dropped 5 bases and J dropped 3; count of bases not matched to a gene: 8. CDR3 DNA: TGTGCCAGCAGCCCTAGCGGGACAGCGTACTACGAGCAGTACTTC. Protein: CASSPSGTAYYEQYF.

This sequence joins TRBV7-3 and TRBJ2-5, with TRBD1 identical over 7 bases. CDR3 length: 14 residues. Per the germline V gene, CDR1 is SGHTA and CDR2 is FQGTGA. The V segment lost 2 bases and the J segment 3 bases; nucleotides outside the gene matches: 3. DNA for the CDR3: TGTGCCAGCAGCTTATCGGGACAGAAAGAGACCCAGTACTTC. Its protein is CASSLSGQKETQYF.

The chain links TRBV4-2 to TRBJ2-3; possibly TRBD1 or TRBD2 for D (5 bases each). This CDR3 contains 14 residues. V was cut by 4 bases and J by 4 bases, with 12 bases left in between. Germline CDR1 is LGHNA and CDR2 is YNFKEQ. The CDR3 DNA sequence: TGTGCCAGCAGCCGGGTCGGGGCGTCAGATACGCAGTATTTT. It specifies CASSRVGASDTQYF.

The rearrangement joins TRBV6-5 to TRBJ2-7; 9 bases agree with TRBD1. The CDR3 runs 14 residues. Trimming removed 6 bases from V and 2 bases from J; junction bases left unmatched: 5. Germline V gene lookup returns CDR1 MNHEY and CDR2 SVGAGI. The CDR3, as DNA: TGTGCCAGCAGCTCGGGACAGGGTACCTACGAGCAGTACTTC. Protein: CASSSGQGTYEQYF.

This clone came up many times. The chain joins TRBV4-3 to TRBJ2-1; D is uncertain. This CDR3 is built from 15 residues. The V end was cut by 1 base, the J end by 2 bases, with 9 bases between. CDR1 and CDR2 from the germline V gene are LGHNA and YSLEER. CDR3 in amino acids: CASSQGPGTYNEQFF. The DNA for the CDR3 is TGCGCCAGCAGCCAAGGACCAGGAACCTACAATGAGCAGTTCTTC.

A remark on this clone: Since a far larger clone is one base different, this is likely a read error. V usage is TRBV29-1 and J usage is TRBJ1-4; the match to TRBD1 covers 9 bases. Per the germline V gene, CDR1 is SQVTM and CDR2 is ANQGSEA. This CDR3 spans 16 amino acids. CDR3 residues: CGGPLRRDREDEKLFF. DNA of the CDR3: TGCGGCGGTCCTCTCCGCCGGGACAGGGAGGACGAAAAACTGTTTTTT.

About this clone: At one of its ends the junction is not consistent with the germline gene, which may arise from a read error. J is TRBJ1-2 and V is TRBV5-4; the match to TRBD1 covers 7 bases. The CDR3 length is 15 residues. CDR1 is SGHNT, CDR2 YYREEE, per germline (reference sequence). The CDR3 nucleotides are TGCGCCAGCAGCCAAGATGCCGAGGGGGCTTTGGGCTACACCTTC. Translated, it gives CASSQDAEGALGYTF.

This chain connects TRBV5-1 to TRBJ2-1, with a weak D call TRBD2 (7 bases). Germline CDR1 and CDR2: SGHRS and YFSETQ. The CDR3 loop spans 14 amino acids. Trimming shortened V by 3 bases and J by 8 bases, and 15 bases separated the two germline ends. In nucleotides, the CDR3 is TGCGCCAGCAGCTCCGCGGGGGCGGGGGATGAGCAGTTCTTC. Translated: CASSSAGAGDEQFF.

This clone has just a few counts. The V call is TRBV19, the J call TRBJ2-6; 7 nucleotides line up with TRBD1. Germline V gene sequence: CDR1 LNHDA, CDR2 SQIVND (reference sequence). The junction had 8 bases not matched to a gene; V was cut back by 6 bases and J by 0 bases. This CDR3 is 17 amino acids long. Written as DNA, the CDR3 is TGTGCCAGTAGCCGTGCAGGGGGTGTCTCTGGGGCCAACGTCCTGACTTTC. Amino acids: CASSRAGGVSGANVLTF.

In its sample, this clone was seen many times. The genes are TRBV19 and TRBJ2-1; 8 bases are a match to TRBD2. Germline V gene sequence: CDR1 LNHDA, CDR2 SQIVND (reference sequence). This CDR3 is 16 amino acids long. With 5 bases clipped from V and 2 bases from J, the junction kept 8 bases outside the gene matches. The CDR3: CASSDYSGATYNEQFF. The CDR3 coding sequence is TGTGCCAGTAGTGATTATAGCGGGGCAACCTACAATGAGCAGTTCTTC.

The rearrangement links TRBV11-2 to TRBJ1-3; no definite D call. Trimming took 3 bases from V and 0 from J, leaving 12 bases between them. Germline loops: CDR1 SGHAT, CDR2 FQNNGV. The CDR3 covers 16 residues. In DNA, the CDR3 is TGTGCCAGCAGCTTGTCGGACGTCCGCTCTGGAAACACCATATATTTT. Its protein is CASSLSDVRSGNTIYF. Complete variable domain (other parts from reference TRBV11-2 and TRBJ1-3): EAGVAQSPRYKIIEKRQSVAFWCNPISGHATLYWYQQILGQGPKLLIQFQNNGVVDDSQLPKDRFSAERLKGVDSTLKIQPAKLEDSAVYLCASSLSDVRSGNTIYFGEGSWLTVV.

The chain carries TRBV30 and TRBJ2-1; 8 nucleotides align to TRBD2. Germline CDR1 is GTSNPN and CDR2 is SVGIG (reference sequence). The CDR3 spans 14 residues. With 2 bases clipped from V and 9 bases from J, the junction kept 9 bases outside the gene matches. In DNA, the CDR3 is TGTGCCTGGAGTCCCTCCGGGACTAGAAGTGAGCAGTTCTTC. Its translation is CAWSPSGTRSEQFF.

The J gene is TRBJ2-1, the V gene TRBV19; D may be TRBD2 (5 bases). The V end was cut by 6 bases, the J end by 2 bases, with 8 bases between. Looked up from germline, CDR1 is LNHDA and CDR2 is SQIVND (reference sequence). This CDR3 region has 13 residues. The DNA of the CDR3 is TGTGCCAGTAGGGAGGACGCCTACAATGAGCAGTTCTTC. It yields the protein CASREDAYNEQFF. The complete variable domain, with remaining parts taken from reference TRBV19 and TRBJ2-1, reads DGGITQSPKYLFRKEGQNVTLSCEQNLNHDAMYWYRQDPGQGLRLIYYSQIVNDFQKGDIAEGYSVSREKKESFPLTVTSAQKNPTAFYLCASREDAYNEQFFGPGTRLTVL.

This clone is a singleton in its sample. The chain has TRBV30 and TRBJ1-2; 8 positions match TRBD1. The CDR3 spans 13 residues. CDR1 is GTSNPN, CDR2 SVGIG, per germline (reference sequence). V was clipped by 3 bases and J by 12 bases; unmatched bases: 12. The CDR3 DNA reads as TGTGCCTGGAGGCCGGACAGGGCCAACTTCGACACCTTC. Its protein product is CAWRPDRANFDTF.

V gene TRBV9 combines with J gene TRBJ2-1, with TRBD2 matching 9 bases. Per the germline V gene, CDR1 is SGDLS and CDR2 is YYNGEE. Trimming at V came to 1 base and at J to 0 bases, leaving 5 bases not matched to a gene. This CDR3 has 17 amino acids. The CDR3 here is CASSVLSGRSSYNEQFF. The CDR3 DNA is TGTGCCAGCAGCGTACTGAGCGGGAGGAGCTCCTACAATGAGCAGTTCTTC.

CDR3: CASGLTLAPDREAYEQYF. CDR3 bases: TGTGCTAGTGGTTTGACCCTGGCCCCTGACAGGGAGGCCTACGAGCAGTACTTC. The chain couples TRBV12-5 to TRBJ2-7; D may be TRBD1 (7 bases). V lost 2 bases and J 2 bases, leaving 22 bases between the germline ends. CDR1 is LGHNT and CDR2 is FRNRAP in the germline V gene. The CDR3 is made up of 18 amino acids.

V and J are TRBV5-1 and TRBJ2-1, with TRBD2 identical over 11 bases. This CDR3 contains 14 residues. Trimming cost V 5 bases and J 5 bases; bases outside gene matches: 3. Germline values: CDR1 SGHRS, CDR2 YFSETQ. The CDR3, as DNA: TGCGCCAGCAGGCAGACTAGCGGGAACAATGAGCAGTTCTTC. Its protein product is CASRQTSGNNEQFF.

This rearrangement joins TRBV12-2 to TRBJ2-7. TRBV12-2 is designated a pseudogene. This CDR3 is 15 amino acids long. The CDR3 region is CASRLDAGTSYEQYF. CDR3 sequence (DNA): TGTGCAAGTCGCTTAGACGCAGGGACCTCCTACGAGCAGTACTTC.

As regards this clone: Possible read error: a much larger clone is one base away. The V gene is TRBV5-1, the J gene TRBJ1-2; D perhaps matches TRBD1 (5 bases). CDR3 length equals 15 residues. CDR1 is SGHRS and CDR2 is YFSETQ in the germline V gene. The CDR3 coding sequence is TGCGCCAGCAGCTTTAACAGGTCTGCTAACTATGGCTACATCTTC. It encodes CASSFNRSANYGYIF.

As for this clone: Other DNA sequences in the sample encode the same CDR3. The rearrangement links TRBV4-3 to TRBJ1-5; D gene uncertain. V was clipped by 0 bases and J by 3 bases, with 3 bases between them. This CDR3 region has 13 residues. Per the germline V gene, CDR1 is LGHNA and CDR2 is YSLEER. DNA of the CDR3: TGCGCCAGCAGCCAAGACTCCAATCAGCCCCAGCATTTT. The encoded protein is CASSQDSNQPQHF.